What follows are 6 T cell receptor beta chains derived from one specimen sequenced in a study of T cell repertoires in cytomegalovirus infection. MiXCR was run by TCRdb on the reads, yielding one entry per CDR3 protein. The table records about 920,000 distinct CDR3 sequences, approximately 31% of them present only once. These receptors have no identified antigens. The source material was cultured CD8+ T cells from PBMCs, sampled from culture after CMV antigen stimulation. The receptors were gathered from a human donor in good health (CMV status not recorded). Some clones in this sample may be carry-over from other donors' samples.

This clonotype was detected only a few times. The DNA for the CDR3 is TGTGCCAGCAGCGTAGGTGGGGCCGTCAATGAGCAGTTCTTC. It translates to CASSVGGAVNEQFF. V gene TRBV9 combines with J gene TRBJ2-1; possibly TRBD1 for D (5 bases). Germline loops: CDR1 SGDLS, CDR2 YYNGEE. CDR3 length: 14 residues. The germline V and J ends were trimmed by 0 bases and 6 bases, with 10 bases remaining between them.

This clonotype occurred many times. DNA for the CDR3: TGTGCCAGCAGCCCCCTCGAGAATAAGGCAGATACGCAGTATTTT. Protein: CASSPLENKADTQYF. The V call is TRBV7-2, the J call TRBJ2-3; D remains unclear. Trimming cost V 5 bases and J 4 bases, with 16 bases left between them. Germline CDR1 and CDR2: SGHTA and FQGNSA. The CDR3 has 15 residues. The complete variable domain, with remaining parts taken from reference TRBV7-2 and TRBJ2-3, reads GAGVSQSPSNKVTEKGKDVELRCDPISGHTALYWYRQSLGQGLEFLIYFQGNSAPDKSGLPSDRFSAERTGGSVSTLTIQRTQQEDSAVYLCASSPLENKADTQYFGPGTRLTVL.

A few counts support this clonotype. Written as DNA, the CDR3 is TGTGCCACAGGGTTGCAGTCAGATACGCAGTATTTT. It specifies CATGLQSDTQYF. The V call is TRBV6-5, the J call TRBJ2-3; maybe TRBD1 (5 bases). The CDR3 covers 12 residues. The ends were cut back, 10 bases at V and 4 bases at J, with 12 bases in the middle. Germline V gives CDR1 MNHEY, CDR2 SVGAGI.

This clonotype came up many times. The chain recombines TRBV29-1 with TRBJ1-1; TRBD1 matches at 10 bases. The V gene end was trimmed by 7 bases and the J gene end by 5 bases; junction bases not matched to a gene: 7. The length of the CDR3 is 13 residues. From germline, CDR1 is SQVTM and CDR2 ANQGSEA. The CDR3 coding sequence is TGCAGCGCCCGGACAGGGGGTAATACTGAAGCTTTCTTT. Translation gives CSARTGGNTEAFF.

The V and J genes are TRBV2 and TRBJ1-6, with D unresolved. The CDR3 sequence is 16 residues long. V lost 2 bases and J 0 bases, leaving 8 bases between the germline ends. Germline loops: CDR1 SNHLY, CDR2 FYNNEI. The CDR3 DNA reads TGTGCCAGCAGTGAAAGTGTGAGCTCCTATAATTCACCCCTCCACTTT. Amino acid sequence: CASSESVSSYNSPLHF.

This clonotype occurred a few times. The V call is TRBV6-1, the J call TRBJ2-1, with D perhaps TRBD1 (6 bases). With 4 bases removed from V and 4 bases from J, the gap between germline ends came to 11 bases. The CDR3 has 14 amino acids. The germline CDR1 and CDR2 sequences are MNHNS and SASEGT. CDR3: CASSGLTGYNEQFF. The CDR3 DNA reads as TGTGCCAGCAGTGGTCTAACAGGGTACAATGAGCAGTTCTTC.